The clone carrying this TCR beta chain appeared many times. The antigen is unknown. Arm-PCR of CDR3 regions and iRepertoire HTBI primers were the basis on which TCR beta libraries were built. TCRdb passed the multiplex PCR reads through MiXCR, listing each CDR3 protein once. The profile covers approximately 400,000 distinct CDR3 sequences, with more than 20% appearing a single time and around 20% taken by the ten largest. Time point in this sample: persistent/refractory GD, antithyroid drugs over 5 years with positive TRAb. There was RNA extracted from PBMCs, and the TCR library was made from it. Patients came from an endocrinology department in Xi'an, China. This CDR3 contains 16 residues. CDR1 is MGHDK, CDR2 SYGVNS, per germline. The V end was cut by 6 bases, the J end by 8 bases, with 22 bases between. The data stem from a study of regulatory T cells in long-lasting Graves disease. Broader study findings: TRBV28, TRBJ1-2 and TRBJ2-5 were favored in persistent disease. A limited number of samples was an acknowledged limitation.

The TCR comes from a female donor with Graves disease. The source was peripheral blood mononuclear cells (PBMCs), collected when the disease was refractory, from a patient treated with antithyroid drugs. V usage is TRBV25-1 and J usage is TRBJ1-4; possible D gene TRBD1, 6 bases. The CDR3 DNA follows: TGTGCCAGCAGAGTCGGGGGCGCCCCGAGCGAGGAAAAACTGTTTTTT. Translating gives CASRVGGAPSEEKLFF.